This T cell receptor beta chain was sequenced during a study of control samples from healthy donors and cancer patients. The method was immunoSEQ multiplex PCR; TCRdb's version includes in-frame clones alone and lacks a portion of them. The sample contains about 150,000 clones, about 90% of which appear only once. The source is a man aged 30 to 39 in good health. The sequenced sample consisted of blood.

This CDR3 is CASSLVLGQLTGELFF. The CDR3 DNA sequence: TGCGCCAGCAGCTTGGTGTTGGGACAGTTAACCGGGGAGCTGTTTTTT. The chain uses TRBV5-1 and TRBJ2-2, with 7 bases aligning to TRBD1. The germline V gene encodes CDR1 SGHRS and CDR2 YFSETQ. The CDR3 totals 16 residues. The V segment lost 0 bases and the J segment 5 bases; nucleotides outside the gene matches: 7.